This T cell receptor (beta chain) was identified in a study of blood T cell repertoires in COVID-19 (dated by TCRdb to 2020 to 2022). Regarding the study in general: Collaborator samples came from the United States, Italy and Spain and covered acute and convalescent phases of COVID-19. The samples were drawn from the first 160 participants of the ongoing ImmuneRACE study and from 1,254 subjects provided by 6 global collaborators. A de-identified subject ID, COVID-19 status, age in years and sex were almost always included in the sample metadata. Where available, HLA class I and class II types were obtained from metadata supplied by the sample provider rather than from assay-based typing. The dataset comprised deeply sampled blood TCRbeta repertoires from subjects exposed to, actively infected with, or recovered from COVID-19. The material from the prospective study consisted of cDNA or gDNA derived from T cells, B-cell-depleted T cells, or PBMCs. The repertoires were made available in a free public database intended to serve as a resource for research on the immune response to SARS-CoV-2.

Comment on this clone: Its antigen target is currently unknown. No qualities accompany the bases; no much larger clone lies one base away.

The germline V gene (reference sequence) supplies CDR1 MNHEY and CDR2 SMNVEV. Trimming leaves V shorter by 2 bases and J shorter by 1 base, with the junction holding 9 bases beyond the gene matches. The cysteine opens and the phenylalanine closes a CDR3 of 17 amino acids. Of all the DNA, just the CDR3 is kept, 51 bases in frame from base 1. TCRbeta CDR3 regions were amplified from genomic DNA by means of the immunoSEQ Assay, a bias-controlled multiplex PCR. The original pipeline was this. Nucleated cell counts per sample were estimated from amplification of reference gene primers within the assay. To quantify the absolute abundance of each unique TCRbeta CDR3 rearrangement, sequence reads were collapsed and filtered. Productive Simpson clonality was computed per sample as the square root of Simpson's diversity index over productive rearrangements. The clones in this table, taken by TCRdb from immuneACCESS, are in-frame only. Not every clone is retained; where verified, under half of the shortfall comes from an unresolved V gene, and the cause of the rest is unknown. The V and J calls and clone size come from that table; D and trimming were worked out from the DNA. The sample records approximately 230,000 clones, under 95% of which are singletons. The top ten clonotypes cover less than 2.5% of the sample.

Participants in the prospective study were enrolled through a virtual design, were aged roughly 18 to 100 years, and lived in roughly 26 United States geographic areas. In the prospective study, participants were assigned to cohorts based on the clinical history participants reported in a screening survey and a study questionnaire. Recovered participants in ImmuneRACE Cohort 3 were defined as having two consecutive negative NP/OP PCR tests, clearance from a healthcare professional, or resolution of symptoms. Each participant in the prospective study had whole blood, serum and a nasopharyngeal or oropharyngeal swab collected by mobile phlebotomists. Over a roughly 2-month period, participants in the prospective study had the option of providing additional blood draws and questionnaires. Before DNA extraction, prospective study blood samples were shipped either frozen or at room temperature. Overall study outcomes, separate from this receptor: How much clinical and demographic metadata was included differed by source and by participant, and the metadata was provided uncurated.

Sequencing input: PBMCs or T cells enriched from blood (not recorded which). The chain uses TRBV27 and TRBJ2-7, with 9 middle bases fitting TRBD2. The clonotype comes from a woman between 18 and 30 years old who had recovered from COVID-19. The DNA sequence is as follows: TGTGCCAGCAGTTTAACCCCCTTGCGGGGGGGATCCTACGAGCAGTACTTC. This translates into CASSLTPLRGGSYEQYF.